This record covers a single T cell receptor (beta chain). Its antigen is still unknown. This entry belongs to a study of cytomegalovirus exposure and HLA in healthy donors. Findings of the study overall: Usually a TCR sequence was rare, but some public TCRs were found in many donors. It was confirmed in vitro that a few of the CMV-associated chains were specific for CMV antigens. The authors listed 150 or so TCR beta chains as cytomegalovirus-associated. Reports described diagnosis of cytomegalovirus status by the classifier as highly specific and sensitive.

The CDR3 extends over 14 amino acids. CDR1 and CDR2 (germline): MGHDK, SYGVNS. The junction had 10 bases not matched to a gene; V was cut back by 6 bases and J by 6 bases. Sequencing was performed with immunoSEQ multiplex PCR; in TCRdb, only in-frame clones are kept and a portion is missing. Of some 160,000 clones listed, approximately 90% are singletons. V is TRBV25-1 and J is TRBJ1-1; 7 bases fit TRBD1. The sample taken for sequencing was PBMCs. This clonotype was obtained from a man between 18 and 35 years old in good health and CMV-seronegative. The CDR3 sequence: CASREGQPRAEAFF. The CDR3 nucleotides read TGTGCCAGCAGGGAGGGACAGCCCAGGGCTGAAGCTTTCTTT.